This T cell receptor beta chain was recorded in a study of vaccination and CD4 T cells after COVID-19. Study information: Every participant was given two doses of BNT162b2 or mRNA-1273 vaccine. Post-vaccine sampling followed dose two by a median about 72 days (range 14 to 241). Findings of the study overall: Median numbers of SARS-CoV-2-reactive clonotypes increased from 21 to 38 (not a significant change). The study examined relatively few convalescent patients and included no early post-infection timepoints.

This CDR3 spans 14 amino acids. Per germline, CDR1 SNHLY and CDR2 FYNNEI. V was pared by 6 bases and J by 6 bases, with 15 bases between. From the PCR reads, TCRdb called clonotypes with MiXCR, one entry per CDR3 protein. Of roughly 25,000 distinct CDR3 sequences listed, around 50% were seen once; the top ten hold approximately 1.1%. Points on this clonotype: Its specificity is unknown.

This sequence was found in a human donor who had recovered from COVID-19. The specimen comprised CD4+ T cells from blood, sampled before SARS-CoV-2 vaccination. The rearrangement uses TRBV2 and TRBJ1-5; D not certain. The CDR3 spells CASRFERVRQPQHF. For the CDR3, the DNA is TGTGCCAGCAGATTTGAGAGGGTGCGTCAGCCCCAGCATTTT.